This is a list of T cell receptor beta chains from one sample in a study of response to subunit inactivated influenza vaccine. In TCRdb, the RT-PCR reads were re-called with MiXCR into one record per CDR3 protein. The table has more than 700,000 distinct CDR3 sequences, less than 25% seen once. The sample was PBMCs from blood, taken roughly 5 days after vaccination. The receptors were sampled from a man aged 50 or older who received an inactivated influenza vaccine. Both conserved end residues are part of each CDR3. A D gene is named only where the DNA matches it firmly. Size is omitted from some rows. Given values are once, few, many or a class for expanded clones.

length,V,D,J,size,CDR3,DNA
15,TRBV7-2,.,TRBJ1-5,many,CASSLFPESNQPQHF,TGTGCCAGCAGCCTGTTCCCGGAGAGTAATCAGCCCCAGCATTTT
14,TRBV2,TRBD2,TRBJ2-7,.,CASRERERWYEQYF,TGTGCCAGCAGGGAGCGGGAGAGGTGGTACGAGCAGTACTTC
17,TRBV27,TRBD1,TRBJ2-7,.,CASSMNPRYRGSYEQYF,TGTGCCAGCAGTATGAATCCCCGGTACAGGGGCTCCTACGAGCAGTACTTC
16,TRBV7-2,.,TRBJ1-1,.,CASSPSPRVLNTEAFF,TGTGCCAGCAGCCCCTCCCCGAGGGTTTTGAACACTGAAGCTTTCTTT
15,TRBV5-1,TRBD2,TRBJ2-3,few,CASSQRGRPTDTQYF,TGCGCCAGCAGCCAGCGGGGGAGACCCACAGATACGCAGTATTTT
18,TRBV18,.,TRBJ2-4,.,CASSPWLGDLLAKNIQYF,TGTGCCAGCTCACCCTGGCTAGGGGATCTTCTAGCCAAAAACATTCAGTACTTC
13,TRBV7-2,.,TRBJ2-7,few,CASSLDGVREQYF,TGTGCCAGCAGCCTGGACGGAGTTCGGGAGCAGTACTTC
13,TRBV20-1,TRBD1,TRBJ1-2,.,CSADPQGMDGYTF,TGCAGTGCGGACCCACAGGGGATGGATGGCTACACCTTC
12,TRBV28,.,TRBJ1-1,.,CASSFGYSRAFF,TGTGCCAGCAGTTTCGGATACTCCCGGGCTTTCTTT
13,TRBV12-3/TRBV12-4,.,TRBJ2-5,many,CASSLQGRVTQYF,TGTGCCAGCAGTTTACAGGGCCGGGTGACCCAGTACTTC
12,TRBV12-3/TRBV12-4,.,TRBJ2-1,.,CASSSRRGEQFF,TGTGCCAGCAGTTCACGTCGGGGGGAGCAGTTCTTC
13,TRBV7-2,.,TRBJ2-3,.,CASSLVGQDTQYF,TGTGCCAGCAGCTTAGTAGGCCAAGATACGCAGTATTTT
15,TRBV5-6,.,TRBJ2-7,.,CASSLRGPDIYEQYF,TGTGCCAGCAGCTTGAGGGGACCAGACATCTACGAGCAGTACTTC
13,TRBV3-1,.,TRBJ2-7,.,CASSQAVMGEQYF,TGTGCCAGCAGCCAAGCGGTGATGGGGGAGCAGTACTTC
15,TRBV7-2,.,TRBJ1-2,few,CASSPDIRVNYGYTF,TGTGCCAGCAGCCCAGACATCAGGGTAAACTATGGCTACACCTTC
17,TRBV4-3,TRBD1,TRBJ2-7,.,CASSQEIGTGGPYEQYF,TGCGCCAGCAGCCAAGAAATCGGGACAGGGGGCCCCTACGAGCAGTACTTC
11,TRBV28,TRBD1,TRBJ2-5,.,CASTDRETQYF,TGTGCCTCGACGGACAGGGAAACCCAGTACTTC
17,TRBV5-1,.,TRBJ2-3,.,CASSFTPDALLEDTQYF,TGCGCCAGCAGCTTTACCCCTGACGCCTTGCTTGAGGATACGCAGTATTTT
13,TRBV20-1,.,TRBJ2-5,.,CSAGRVSRETQYF,TGCAGTGCTGGCAGGGTTTCGAGAGAGACCCAGTACTTC
15,TRBV5-6,.,TRBJ2-2,few,CASSQILSNTGELFF,TGTGCCAGCAGCCAAATCCTTTCGAACACCGGGGAGCTGTTTTTT
17,TRBV27,.,TRBJ2-1,few,CASSLRTPTGVHNEQFF,TGTGCCAGCAGTCTCCGCACCCCTACGGGGGTCCACAATGAGCAGTTCTTC
12,TRBV25-1,.,TRBJ1-2,few,CASSDGLYGYTF,TGTGCCAGCAGTGACGGCCTCTATGGCTACACCTTC
13,TRBV3-1,TRBD1,TRBJ1-2,few,CASSHQGGNGYTF,TGTGCCAGCAGCCATCAGGGGGGTAACGGCTACACCTTC
16,TRBV4-3,.,TRBJ2-7,.,CASSHLINSRPYEQYF,TGCGCCAGCAGCCACCTTATCAATAGCCGTCCATACGAGCAGTACTTC
14,TRBV2,TRBD1,TRBJ2-3,.,CASRRGQGADTQYF,TGTGCCAGCAGGAGGGGGCAGGGAGCAGATACGCAGTATTTT
13,TRBV5-1,.,TRBJ1-2,.,CASSLEQYYGYTF,TGCGCCAGCAGCTTGGAGCAGTACTATGGCTACACCTTC